A selection of T cell receptor beta chains follows, all from one sample in a study of blood T cell repertoires in COVID-19. The repertoire was sequenced with immunoSEQ multiplex PCR; TCRdb's copy has only in-frame clones and lacks some. In the table there are approximately 200,000 clones, more than 70% of which are singletons. The sequenced sample consisted of peripheral blood. Source of these receptors: a woman aged 55 to 70 with acute or convalescent COVID-19. Each CDR3 is given with its conserved first and last residue. A D gene is named only where the DNA matches it firmly. A row's size may be missing; if present it is once, few, many or a size class.

.,TRBV6-5,TRBJ2-7,TRBD2,CASSYGSGGIYEQYF,TGTGCCAGCAGTTACGGGTCGGGAGGCATCTACGAGCAGTACTTC
.,TRBV5-1,TRBJ1-1,TRBD1,CASSPEGQANTEAFF,TGCGCCAGCAGCCCGGAGGGACAGGCGAACACTGAAGCTTTCTTT
.,TRBV5-1,TRBJ1-4,.,CASQRGIGNEKLFF,TGCGCCAGCCAGAGGGGGATTGGAAATGAAAAACTGTTTTTT
.,TRBV19,TRBJ2-5,.,CASSREQETQYF,TGTGCCAGTAGCAGGGAACAAGAGACCCAGTACTTC
.,TRBV19,TRBJ1-3,.,CASSYREGSSGNTIYF,TGTGCCAGTAGTTACAGGGAGGGAAGCTCTGGAAACACCATATATTTT
.,TRBV7-3,TRBJ2-5,.,CASSLYPQGASGTQYF,TGTGCCAGCAGCTTATATCCCCAGGGGGCTAGCGGGACCCAGTACTTC
.,TRBV28,TRBJ2-7,.,CATKIEGSSYEQYF,TGTGCCACTAAAATAGAGGGTAGCTCCTACGAGCAGTACTTC
.,TRBV11-2,TRBJ2-1,TRBD2,CASSPPQLAGGSNEQFF,TGTGCCAGCAGCCCGCCCCAACTAGCGGGAGGGTCCAATGAGCAGTTCTTC
.,TRBV5-1,TRBJ2-1,TRBD2,CASSFRGGQGLAGEVEQFF,TGCGCCAGCAGCTTTAGAGGGGGCCAGGGACTAGCGGGAGAAGTTGAGCAGTTCTTC
.,TRBV6-6,TRBJ2-1,TRBD1,CASTRTGSTYNEQFF,TGTGCCAGCACCCGGACAGGGTCTACCTACAATGAGCAGTTCTTC
.,TRBV5-1,TRBJ1-5,.,CASSLGGSYSNQPQHF,TGCGCCAGCAGCTTGGGGGGCAGTTATAGCAATCAGCCCCAGCATTTT
once,TRBV7-9,TRBJ2-5,TRBD1,CASSRDRVEETQYF,TGTGCCAGCAGCAGGGACAGGGTAGAAGAGACCCAGTACTTC
.,TRBV25-1,TRBJ2-1,.,CATSRYGYNEQFF,TGTGCCACCTCCCGCTACGGGTACAATGAGCAGTTCTTC
.,TRBV27,TRBJ2-1,.,CASSLSHRTNEQFF,TGTGCCAGCAGTTTATCGCACAGGACCAATGAGCAGTTCTTC
.,TRBV5-1,TRBJ1-4,TRBD1,CASSLAGAGGAVREKLFF,TGCGCCAGCAGCTTGGCCGGGGCAGGGGGCGCGGTGAGGGAAAAACTGTTTTTT
.,TRBV4-2,TRBJ2-1,.,CASSLTPNNEQFF,TGTGCCAGCAGCCTAACACCCAACAATGAGCAGTTCTTC
few,TRBV6-6,TRBJ1-5,TRBD1,CASSRGTGGGNQPQHF,TGTGCCAGCAGTCGAGGGACAGGGGGCGGCAATCAGCCCCAGCATTTT
.,TRBV6-5,TRBJ2-1,TRBD1,CASPRDRVMNEQFF,TGTGCCAGTCCAAGGGACAGGGTGATGAATGAGCAGTTCTTC
.,TRBV7-9,TRBJ1-4,.,CASSQPPGRTNEKLFF,TGTGCCAGCAGCCAACCCCCAGGGCGCACTAATGAAAAACTGTTTTTT
.,TRBV27,TRBJ1-1,.,CASSLRGNTEAFF,TGTGCCAGCAGTTTAAGAGGGAACACTGAAGCTTTCTTT
.,TRBV18,TRBJ1-1,.,CASSPPTARVEAFF,TGTGCCAGCTCACCACCGACTGCTCGGGTGGAGGCTTTCTTT
.,TRBV5-1,TRBJ1-5,TRBD1,CASSLGDSTLQPQHF,TGCGCCAGCAGCTTGGGGGACAGTACCCTTCAGCCCCAGCATTTT